This T cell receptor (beta chain) was sequenced for a study of blood T cells in healthy people across ages. For the second PCR, which ran for about 7 to 11 cycles, a sample-barcoded 5' primer and a J-beta primer mix were used. TCRdb analysed the 5' RACE reads with MiXCR anew, one entry per CDR3 protein. The data hold approximately 1,700,000 distinct CDR3 sequences, with roughly 43% observed a single time. This clonotype showed up just a few times. Its cognate antigen is unknown. Overall study results and limits: Researchers deemed the diversity estimates from one million T cells underestimates.

J gave up 4 bases and V 8 bases, and 10 bases lay outside the gene matches. CDR3 length equals 14 residues. CDR1 is DFQATT and CDR2 is SNEGSKA in the germline V gene (reference sequence). The chain employs TRBV20-1 and TRBJ2-1, with 8 nucleotides matching TRBD2. This TCR was sampled from a human donor in good health. The sample was blood. This chain's CDR3 is CSSDGRATYNEQFF. CDR3 nucleotide sequence: TGCAGTTCTGACGGGAGGGCGACATACAATGAGCAGTTCTTC.